This TCR beta chain stems from a study of blood T cell repertoires in COVID-19. The table came from immunoSEQ multiplex PCR; TCRdb's copy has only in-frame clones and leaves some out. The sample holds roughly 330,000 clones, more than 70% seen once. The CDR3 runs to 14 residues. V lost 7 bases and J lost 6, with 17 bases in between. From germline, CDR1 is MNHEY and CDR2 SMNVEV (reference sequence). The receptor's source is a woman in her thirties who had recovered from COVID-19. The sequenced sample was PBMCs or T cells enriched from blood (not recorded which). The chain links TRBV27 to TRBJ2-3; maybe TRBD1 (6 bases). The CDR3 protein is CASNPYRESDTQYF. The CDR3 nucleotides read TGTGCCAGCAATCCGTACAGGGAATCGGATACGCAGTATTTT.